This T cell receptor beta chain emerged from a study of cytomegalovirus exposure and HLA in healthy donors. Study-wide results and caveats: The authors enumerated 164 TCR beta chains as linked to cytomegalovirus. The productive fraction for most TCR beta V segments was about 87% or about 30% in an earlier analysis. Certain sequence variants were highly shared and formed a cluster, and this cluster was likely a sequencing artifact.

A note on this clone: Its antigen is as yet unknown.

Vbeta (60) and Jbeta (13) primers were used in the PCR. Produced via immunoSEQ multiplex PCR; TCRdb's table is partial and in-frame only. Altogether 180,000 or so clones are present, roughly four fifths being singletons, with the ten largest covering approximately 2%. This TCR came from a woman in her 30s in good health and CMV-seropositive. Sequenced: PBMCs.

CDR3 nucleotide sequence: TGTGCCAGCAGCTCGGGACAGGGGTATAATTCACCCCTCCACTTT. Translated, it gives CASSSGQGYNSPLHF. The chain joins TRBV11-2 to TRBJ1-6, with TRBD1 identical over 10 bases. This CDR3 is 15 amino acids long. With 4 bases clipped from V and 4 bases from J, the junction kept 1 base outside the gene matches. Germline CDR1 and CDR2: SGHAT and FQNNGV. The entire variable domain, with the rest obtained from reference TRBV11-2 and TRBJ1-6, is as follows: EAGVAQSPRYKIIEKRQSVAFWCNPISGHATLYWYQQILGQGPKLLIQFQNNGVVDDSQLPKDRFSAERLKGVDSTLKIQPAKLEDSAVYLCASSSGQGYNSPLHFGNGTRLTVT.